This T cell receptor beta chain originates from a study of T-cell memory formation after mild COVID-19. Study context: TCR clusters were mostly confined to one donor each.

One entry per CDR3 protein, called by TCRdb with MiXCR from the 5' RACE reads. The table includes roughly 180,000 distinct CDR3 sequences, more than 9% detected once. This sequence was found in a man in his late teens or twenties who had mild COVID-19 (a few samples of this study predate the infection). Cell type and time point are not known. Sequences were obtained from PBMCs or a T cell subset sorted from them (not recorded which).

The CDR3 is CASSQGSLTGLNYGYTF. DNA of the CDR3: TGCGCCAGCAGCCAAGGAAGCTTGACAGGGCTCAACTATGGCTACACCTTC. V and J are TRBV4-1 and TRBJ1-2, with TRBD1 matching over 7 bases. Trimming removed 1 base from V and 2 bases from J; junction bases left unmatched: 10. The V gene's germline CDR1 is MGHRA and CDR2 YSYEKL. The CDR3 spans 17 residues.